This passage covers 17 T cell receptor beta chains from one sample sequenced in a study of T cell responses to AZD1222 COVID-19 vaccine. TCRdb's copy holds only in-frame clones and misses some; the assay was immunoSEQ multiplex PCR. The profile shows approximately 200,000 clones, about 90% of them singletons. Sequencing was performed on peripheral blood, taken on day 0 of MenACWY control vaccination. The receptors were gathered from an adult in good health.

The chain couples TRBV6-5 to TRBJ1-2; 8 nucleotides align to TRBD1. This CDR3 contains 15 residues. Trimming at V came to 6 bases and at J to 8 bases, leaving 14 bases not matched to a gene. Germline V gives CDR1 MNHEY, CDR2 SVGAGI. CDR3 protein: CASRKTGGSGEGYTF. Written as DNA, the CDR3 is TGTGCCAGCAGGAAAACAGGGGGGAGTGGAGAGGGCTACACCTTC.

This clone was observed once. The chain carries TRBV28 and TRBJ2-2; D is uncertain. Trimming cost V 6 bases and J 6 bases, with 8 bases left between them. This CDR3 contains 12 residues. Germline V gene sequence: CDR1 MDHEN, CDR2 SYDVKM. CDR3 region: CASSSRPGELFF. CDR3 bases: TGTGCCAGCAGCTCCCGCCCCGGGGAGCTGTTTTTT.

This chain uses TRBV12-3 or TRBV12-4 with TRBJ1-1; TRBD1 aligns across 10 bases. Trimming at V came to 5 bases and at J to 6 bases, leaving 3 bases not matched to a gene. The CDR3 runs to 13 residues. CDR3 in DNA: TGTGCCAGCAGTCCGACAGGGGGCTCTGAAGCTTTCTTT. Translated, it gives CASSPTGGSEAFF.

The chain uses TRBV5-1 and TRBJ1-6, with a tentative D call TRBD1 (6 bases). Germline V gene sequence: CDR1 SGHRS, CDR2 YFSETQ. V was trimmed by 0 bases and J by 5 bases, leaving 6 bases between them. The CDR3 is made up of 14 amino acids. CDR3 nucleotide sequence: TGCGCCAGCAGCTTGGGACAGGATAATTCACCCCTCCACTTT. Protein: CASSLGQDNSPLHF.

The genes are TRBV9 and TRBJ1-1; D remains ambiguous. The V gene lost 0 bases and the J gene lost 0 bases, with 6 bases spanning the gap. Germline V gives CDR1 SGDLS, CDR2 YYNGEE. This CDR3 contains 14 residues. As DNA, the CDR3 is TGTGCCAGCAGCGTAGGGGTTGTGAACACTGAAGCTTTCTTT. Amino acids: CASSVGVVNTEAFF.

DNA of the CDR3: TGTGCCAGCAGCAGCAACTATAATTCACCCCTCCACTTT. Translation: CASSSNYNSPLHF. This chain joins TRBV5-6 and TRBJ1-6; no clear D. V shed 4 bases and J shed 3 bases, with 5 bases lying between them. Germline CDR1 and CDR2: SGHDT and YYEEEE. CDR3 size: 13 residues.

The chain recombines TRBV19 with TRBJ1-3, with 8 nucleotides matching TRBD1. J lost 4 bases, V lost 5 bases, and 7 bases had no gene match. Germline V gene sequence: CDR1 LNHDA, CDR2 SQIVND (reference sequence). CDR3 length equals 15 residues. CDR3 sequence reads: CASSVSTGVGNTIYF. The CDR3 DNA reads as TGTGCCAGTAGTGTATCGACAGGGGTCGGAAACACCATATATTTT.

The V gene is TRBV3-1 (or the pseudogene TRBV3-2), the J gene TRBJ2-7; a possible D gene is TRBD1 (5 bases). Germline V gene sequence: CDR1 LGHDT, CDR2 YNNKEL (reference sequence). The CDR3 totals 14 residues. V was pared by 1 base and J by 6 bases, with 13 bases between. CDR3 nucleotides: TGTGCCAGCAGCCAAGGTGGGGCTCTTCGCGAGCAGTACTTC. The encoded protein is CASSQGGALREQYF.

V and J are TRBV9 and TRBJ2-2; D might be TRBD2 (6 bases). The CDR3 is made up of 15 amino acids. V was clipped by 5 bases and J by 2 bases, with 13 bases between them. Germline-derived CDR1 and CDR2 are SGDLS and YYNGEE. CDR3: CASRPGLTNTGELFF. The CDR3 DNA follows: TGTGCCAGCAGACCGGGACTCACCAACACCGGGGAGCTGTTTTTT.

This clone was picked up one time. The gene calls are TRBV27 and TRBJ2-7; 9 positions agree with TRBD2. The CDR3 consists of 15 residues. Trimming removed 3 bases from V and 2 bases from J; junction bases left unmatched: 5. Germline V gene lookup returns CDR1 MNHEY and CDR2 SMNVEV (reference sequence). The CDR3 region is CASSFFAGGTYEQYF. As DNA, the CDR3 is TGTGCCAGCAGTTTTTTTGCGGGAGGGACCTACGAGCAGTACTTC.

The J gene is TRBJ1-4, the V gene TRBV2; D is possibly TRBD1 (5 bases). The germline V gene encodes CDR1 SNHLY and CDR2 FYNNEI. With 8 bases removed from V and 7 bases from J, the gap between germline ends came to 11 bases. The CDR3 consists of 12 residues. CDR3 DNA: TGTGCCAGCGGGGCAGGGAGTGAAAAACTGTTTTTT. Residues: CASGAGSEKLFF.

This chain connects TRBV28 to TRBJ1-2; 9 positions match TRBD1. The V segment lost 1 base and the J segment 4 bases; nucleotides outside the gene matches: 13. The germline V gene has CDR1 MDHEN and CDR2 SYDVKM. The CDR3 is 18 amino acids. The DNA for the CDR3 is TGTGCCAGCAGTTTATTAACGGGACAGGGCAATCTTGTCTATGGCTACACCTTC. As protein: CASSLLTGQGNLVYGYTF.

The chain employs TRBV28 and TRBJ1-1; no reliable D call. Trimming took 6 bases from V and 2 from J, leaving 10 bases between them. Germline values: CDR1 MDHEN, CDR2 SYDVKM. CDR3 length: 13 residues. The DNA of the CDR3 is TGTGCCAGCAGAGGCACGGTTAACACTGAAGCTTTCTTT. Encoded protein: CASRGTVNTEAFF.

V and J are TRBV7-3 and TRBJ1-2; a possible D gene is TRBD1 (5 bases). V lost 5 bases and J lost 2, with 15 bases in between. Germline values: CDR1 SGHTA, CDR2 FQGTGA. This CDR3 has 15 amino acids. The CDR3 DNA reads TGTGCCAGCAGCCCCCGGGGGGGGAAGAACTATGGCTACACCTTC. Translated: CASSPRGGKNYGYTF.

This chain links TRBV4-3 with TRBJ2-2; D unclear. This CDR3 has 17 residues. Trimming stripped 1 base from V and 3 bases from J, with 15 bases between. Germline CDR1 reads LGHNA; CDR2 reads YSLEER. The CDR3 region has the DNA TGCGCCAGCAGCCAAGTGGGCACGACCTGGTACACCGGGGAGCTGTTTTTT. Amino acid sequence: CASSQVGTTWYTGELFF.

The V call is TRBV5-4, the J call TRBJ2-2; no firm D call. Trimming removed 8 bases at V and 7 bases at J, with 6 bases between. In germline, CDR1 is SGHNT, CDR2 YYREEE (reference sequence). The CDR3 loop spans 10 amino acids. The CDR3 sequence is CASGDGELFF. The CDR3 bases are TGTGCCAGTGGGGACGGGGAGCTGTTTTTT. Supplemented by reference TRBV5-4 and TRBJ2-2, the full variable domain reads ETGVTQSPTHLIKTRGQQVTLRCSSQSGHNTVSWYQQALGQGPQFIFQYYREEENGRGNFPPRFSGLQFPNYSSELNVNALELDDSALYLCASGDGELFFGEGSRLTVL.

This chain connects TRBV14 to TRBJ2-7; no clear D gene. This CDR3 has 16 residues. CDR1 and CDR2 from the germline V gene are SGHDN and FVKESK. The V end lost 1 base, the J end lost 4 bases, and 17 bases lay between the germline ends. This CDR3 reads CASSQGFGRPTYEQYF. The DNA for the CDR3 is TGTGCCAGCAGCCAAGGGTTTGGCAGGCCTACATACGAGCAGTACTTC.